One and the same sample provided the 18 T cell receptor beta chains below, sequenced in a study of shared clonotypes between healthy human individuals. Some clones are missing from TCRdb's copy, which holds only in-frame ones; the method was immunoSEQ multiplex PCR. The table records about 1 million clones, about 74% of them present only once. Specimen: memory CD4+ T cells sorted from blood. As to subset: CD45RA-negative fraction. Receptor source: a man between 18 and 35 years old in good health.

The chain employs TRBV29-1 and TRBJ2-1; D unclear. V was cut by 8 bases and J by 7 bases, with 18 bases left in between. The CDR3 sequence is 13 residues long. Germline CDR1 and CDR2: SQVTM and ANQGSEA. CDR3 in amino acids: CSSERMGINEQFF. In DNA, the CDR3 is TGCAGCTCCGAGAGGATGGGGATAAATGAGCAGTTCTTC.

CDR3: CASSLGPGEAFF. CDR3 sequence (DNA): TGTGCCAGTAGTCTGGGGCCGGGTGAAGCTTTCTTT. The chain joins TRBV19 to TRBJ1-1, with a tentative D call TRBD1 (5 bases). CDR3 size: 12 residues. CDR1 and CDR2 from the germline V gene are LNHDA and SQIVND (reference sequence). V lost 5 bases to trimming and J lost 7 bases, with 11 bases between them.

The chain joins TRBV5-1 to TRBJ2-1, with 7 bases identical to TRBD2. The CDR3 runs 15 residues. Per germline, CDR1 SGHRS and CDR2 YFSETQ. J gave up 6 bases and V 4 bases, and 10 bases lay outside the gene matches. The CDR3 nucleotides are TGCGCCAGCAGCCCCTTGGCGGGAGCGCCCAATGAGCAGTTCTTC. Amino acids: CASSPLAGAPNEQFF.

This clone has just a few counts. V and J are TRBV7-9 and TRBJ1-6; unclear D gene. The CDR3 spans 13 residues. Trimming removed 4 bases at V and 7 bases at J, with 8 bases between. CDR1 is SEHNR and CDR2 is FQNEAQ in the germline V gene (reference sequence). The CDR3 bases are TGTGCCAGCAGCTCGGGTTCGAATTCACCCCTCCACTTT. It is translated as CASSSGSNSPLHF.

The CDR3, as DNA: TGTGCCTGGAGAGAAACCGGGACAGGGGTTGGAAACACCATATATTTT. It specifies CAWRETGTGVGNTIYF. V gene TRBV30 combines with J gene TRBJ1-3; TRBD1 matches at 10 bases. There are 16 residues in the CDR3. V dropped 3 bases and J dropped 3; count of bases not matched to a gene: 8. Germline assignment: CDR1 GTSNPN and CDR2 SVGIG (reference sequence).

This chain uses TRBV4-1 with TRBJ2-7; 10 nucleotides align to TRBD2. The CDR3 spans 15 residues. The junction had 6 bases not matched to a gene; V was cut back by 2 bases and J by 5 bases. Germline CDR1 is MGHRA and CDR2 is YSYEKL. CDR3 DNA sequence: TGCGCCAGCAGCCAATCAAGGCTAGCGGGGGACGAGCAGTACTTC. It yields the protein CASSQSRLAGDEQYF.

The rearrangement uses TRBV27 and TRBJ1-2, with TRBD1 matching over 7 bases. The CDR3 consists of 14 residues. Germline CDR1 MNHEY, CDR2 SMNVEV (reference sequence). J lost 0 bases, V lost 6 bases, and 4 bases had no gene match. This CDR3 is CASRQGTTNYGYTF. CDR3 DNA: TGTGCCAGCAGACAGGGGACGACTAACTATGGCTACACCTTC.

The chain's CDR3 is CASSDRGAGNYGYTF. CDR3 bases: TGTGCCAGCAGTGACAGGGGGGCAGGAAACTATGGCTACACCTTC. The chain recombines TRBV25-1 with TRBJ1-2, with 7 bases that match TRBD1. The trim removed 3 bases at V and 2 bases at J, leaving 6 bases unmatched. Germline V gene sequence: CDR1 MGHDK, CDR2 SYGVNS. The CDR3 has 15 amino acids.

The chain carries TRBV9 and TRBJ2-7; D may be TRBD1 or TRBD2 (5 bases each). The CDR3 is 15 residues long. Deletions cut 4 bases from V and 0 bases from J, with 14 bases between. Looked up from germline, CDR1 is SGDLS and CDR2 is YYNGEE. The CDR3: CASSLRDAISYEQYF. In DNA, the CDR3 is TGTGCCAGCAGCCTCCGGGACGCAATCTCCTACGAGCAGTACTTC.

The rearrangement joins TRBV11-2 to TRBJ1-2, with D perhaps TRBD1 (5 bases). V lost 1 base to trimming and J lost 5 bases, with 8 bases between them. CDR3 length: 13 amino acids. Germline CDR1 is SGHAT and CDR2 is FQNNGV. CDR3 residues: CASSLGREYGYTF. CDR3 in DNA: TGTGCCAGCAGCTTAGGCAGGGAATATGGCTACACCTTC.

V usage is TRBV14 and J usage is TRBJ1-2, with 8 bases that match TRBD1. CDR3 length: 14 residues. Germline CDR1 and CDR2: SGHDN and FVKESK. J gave up 6 bases and V 2 bases, and 5 bases lay outside the gene matches. In DNA form, the CDR3 reads TGTGCCAGCAGCCAAATGGACAGGGTAGATGGCTACACCTTC. This gives the protein CASSQMDRVDGYTF. The whole variable domain, filled in from reference TRBV14 and TRBJ1-2, reads EAGVTQFPSHSVIEKGQTVTLRCDPISGHDNLYWYRRVMGKEIKFLLHFVKESKQDESGMPNNRFLAERTGGTYSTLKVQPAELEDSGVYFCASSQMDRVDGYTFGSGTRLTVV.

The rearrangement uses TRBV7-3 and TRBJ1-1, with a tentative D call TRBD1 (5 bases). CDR1 is SGHTA and CDR2 is FQGTGA in the germline V gene. V dropped 8 bases and J dropped 5 bases, with 15 bases sitting between them. The length of the CDR3 is 13 residues. In nucleotides, the CDR3 is TGTGCCAGCGGTTCCAGGGCCCAGACTGAAGCTTTCTTT. Amino acids: CASGSRAQTEAFF.

This clone was observed at least ten times. V usage is TRBV6-5 and J usage is TRBJ1-5, with D perhaps matching TRBD1 (5 bases). The CDR3 has 13 residues. Germline CDR1 reads MNHEY; CDR2 reads SVGAGI. V was shortened by 8 bases and J by 4 bases, with 12 bases between the two germline ends. DNA of the CDR3: TGTGCCAGCCGGGCTGGGGGTAATCAGCCCCAGCATTTT. It yields the protein CASRAGGNQPQHF.

This clone has only one observation. The V gene is TRBV2, the J gene TRBJ1-5; D is perhaps TRBD1 (6 bases). The CDR3 is 15 amino acids. CDR1 is SNHLY and CDR2 is FYNNEI in the germline V gene. V lost 8 bases and J 3 bases, leaving 17 bases between the germline ends. CDR3 nucleotides: TGTGCCAGCGGATCAAACAGGGCCGACAATCAGCCCCAGCATTTT. Its protein is CASGSNRADNQPQHF.

A few counts support this clone. V is TRBV18 and J is TRBJ1-1; unclear D gene. CDR3 length: 14 amino acids. Looked up from germline, CDR1 is KGHSH and CDR2 is LQKENI. The V end lost 4 bases, the J end lost 1 base, and 10 bases lay between the germline ends. As DNA, the CDR3 is TGTGCCAGCTCACAGGGATTGGGGAACACTGAAGCTTTCTTT. Amino acids: CASSQGLGNTEAFF.

This clone occurred once. This chain connects TRBV7-8 to TRBJ1-5; no clear D gene. The length of the CDR3 is 16 residues. V gave up 1 base and J gave up 2 bases, with 12 bases separating them. Germline CDR1 reads SGHVS; CDR2 reads FQNEAQ. The CDR3 reads CASSLGGKVGNQPQHF. The CDR3, as DNA: TGTGCCAGCAGCTTAGGCGGGAAGGTTGGCAATCAGCCCCAGCATTTT. The complete variable domain, with remaining parts taken from reference TRBV7-8 and TRBJ1-5, reads GAGVSQSPRYKVAKRGQDVALRCDPISGHVSLFWYQQALGQGPEFLTYFQNEAQLDKSGLPSDRFFAERPEGSVSTLKIQRTQQEDSAVYLCASSLGGKVGNQPQHFGDGTRLSIL.

The chain employs TRBV7-9 and TRBJ1-2; TRBD1 agrees at 12 bases. The CDR3 runs 15 residues. V dropped 4 bases and J dropped 8; count of bases not matched to a gene: 8. Germline assignment: CDR1 SEHNR and CDR2 FQNEAQ (reference sequence). The chain's CDR3 is CASSSRDRGRRGYTF. CDR3 bases: TGTGCCAGCAGCTCACGGGACAGGGGGCGCAGGGGCTACACCTTC.

The chain recombines TRBV7-9 with TRBJ2-7; possible D gene TRBD1, 6 bases. Looked up from germline, CDR1 is SEHNR and CDR2 is FQNEAQ (reference sequence). Trimming took 3 bases from V and 6 from J, leaving 15 bases between them. The CDR3 has 14 amino acids. CDR3 loop: CASSFGEGVGEQYF. CDR3 coding DNA: TGTGCCAGCAGCTTTGGTGAGGGGGTAGGCGAGCAGTACTTC.